Below are 5 T cell receptor beta chains sequenced from a single sample in a study of blood T cells in healthy people across ages. Primers used in a second PCR of roughly 6 to 11 cycles were a sample-barcoded 5' primer and a J-beta primer mix. TCRdb independently ran MiXCR on the 5' RACE reads; one entry per CDR3 protein. Of 800,000 to 950,000 distinct CDR3 sequences listed, 25% to 30% were seen once; the top ten hold more than 8.5%. The same sample was also studied in work on T cells of mothers and their children.

Sequencing was carried out using blood. The receptors originated from a woman aged 35 to 49 in good health.

The chain combines TRBV7-3 with TRBJ1-1, with a tentative D call TRBD1 (6 bases). The CDR3 length is 15 residues. V lost 0 bases to trimming and J lost 4 bases, with 12 bases between them. Germline CDR1 SGHTA, CDR2 FQGTGA. CDR3 bases: TGTGCCAGCAGCTTAACCCAACAGGGTGGCACTGAAGCTTTCTTT. Its protein is CASSLTQQGGTEAFF.

This clonotype was picked up a small number of times. The rearrangement uses TRBV7-6 and TRBJ2-5, with D tentatively TRBD1 (5 bases). The CDR3 spans 14 residues. Germline CDR1 is SGHVS and CDR2 is FNYEAQ. Trimming shortened V by 0 bases and J by 3 bases, and 8 bases separated the two germline ends. CDR3 coding DNA: TGTGCCAGCAGCTTAGCCCCAGGGAAAGAGACCCAGTACTTC. It is translated as CASSLAPGKETQYF.

Remarks on this clonotype: One end of the junction varies from germline; a read error may be responsible. The chain employs TRBV4-1 and TRBJ1-2; no reliable D call. The germline CDR1 and CDR2 sequences are MGHRA and YSYEKL. This CDR3 comprises 16 residues. The CDR3 here is CTSSQESLRDGYGYIF. As DNA, the CDR3 is TGCACCAGCAGCCAAGAAAGCTTGAGGGATGGCTATGGCTACATCTTC.

This clonotype was seen more than once but under ten times. This rearrangement joins TRBV4-1 to TRBJ2-7; the match to TRBD2 covers 9 bases. V was clipped by 3 bases and J by 2 bases; unmatched bases: 5. Per germline, CDR1 MGHRA and CDR2 YSYEKL. This CDR3 region has 15 residues. The CDR3: CASSQPLAGTYEQYF. In DNA form, the CDR3 reads TGCGCCAGCAGCCAGCCCCTAGCGGGGACCTACGAGCAGTACTTC.

This clonotype occurred many times. CDR3 nucleotide sequence: TGTGCCAGCAGAAATCCGGGACTAGGGTCCTACGAGCAGTACTTC. It yields the protein CASRNPGLGSYEQYF. This chain uses TRBV28 with TRBJ2-7, with 8 bases that match TRBD2. The CDR3 runs to 15 residues. The V segment lost 6 bases and the J segment 1 base; nucleotides outside the gene matches: 8. CDR1 and CDR2 from the germline V gene are MDHEN and SYDVKM. Combining the CDR3 with reference TRBV28 and TRBJ2-7 gives the whole variable domain DVKVTQSSRYLVKRTGEKVFLECVQDMDHENMFWYRQDPGLGLRLIYFSYDVKMKEKGDIPEGYSVSREKKERFSLILESASTNQTSMYLCASRNPGLGSYEQYFGPGTRLTVT.